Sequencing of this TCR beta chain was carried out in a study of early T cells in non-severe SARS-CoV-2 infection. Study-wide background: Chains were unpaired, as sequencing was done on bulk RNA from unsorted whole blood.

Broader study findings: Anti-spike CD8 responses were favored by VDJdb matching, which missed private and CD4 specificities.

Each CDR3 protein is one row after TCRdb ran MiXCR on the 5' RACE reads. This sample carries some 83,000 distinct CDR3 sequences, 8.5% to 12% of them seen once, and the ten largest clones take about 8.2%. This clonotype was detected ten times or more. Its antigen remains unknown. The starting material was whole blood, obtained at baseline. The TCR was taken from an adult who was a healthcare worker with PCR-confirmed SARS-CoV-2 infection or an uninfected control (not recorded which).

The CDR3 region has the DNA TGTGCCACCAGTGATCGACTTTCTAGCGGGATCTACAATGAGCAGTTCTTC. Its protein product is CATSDRLSSGIYNEQFF. The chain combines TRBV24-1 with TRBJ2-1; TRBD2 aligns across 9 bases. The ends lost 3 bases at V and 3 bases at J; junction bases unmatched: 8. The CDR3 has 17 residues. The germline V gene encodes CDR1 KGHDR and CDR2 SFDVKD.